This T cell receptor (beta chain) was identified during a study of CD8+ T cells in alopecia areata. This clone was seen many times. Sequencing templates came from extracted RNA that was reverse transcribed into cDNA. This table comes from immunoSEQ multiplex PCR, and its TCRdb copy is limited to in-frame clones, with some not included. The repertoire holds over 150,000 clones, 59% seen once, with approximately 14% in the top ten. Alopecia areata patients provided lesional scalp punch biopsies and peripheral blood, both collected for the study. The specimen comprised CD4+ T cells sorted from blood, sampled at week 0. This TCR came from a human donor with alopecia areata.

The CDR3 DNA is TGTGCCAGCAGCTTAGATTACGCAGGGACCTATGGCTACACCTTC. This translates into CASSLDYAGTYGYTF. The V call is TRBV11-2, the J call TRBJ1-2; tentatively, D is TRBD1 (5 bases). V was clipped by 0 bases and J by 4 bases, with 12 bases between them. This CDR3 has 15 residues. Germline V gene lookup returns CDR1 SGHAT and CDR2 FQNNGV.